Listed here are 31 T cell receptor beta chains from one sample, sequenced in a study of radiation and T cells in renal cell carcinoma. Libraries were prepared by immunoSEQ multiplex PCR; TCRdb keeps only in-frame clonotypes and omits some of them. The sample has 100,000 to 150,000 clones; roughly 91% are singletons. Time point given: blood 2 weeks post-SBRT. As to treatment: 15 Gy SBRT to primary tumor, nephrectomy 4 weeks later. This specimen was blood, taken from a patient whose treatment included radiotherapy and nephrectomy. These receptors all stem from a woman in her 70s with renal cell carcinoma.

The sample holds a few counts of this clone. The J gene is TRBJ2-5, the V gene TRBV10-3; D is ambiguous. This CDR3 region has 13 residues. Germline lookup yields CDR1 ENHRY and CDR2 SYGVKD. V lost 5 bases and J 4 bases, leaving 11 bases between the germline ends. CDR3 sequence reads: CAISFHPAETQYF. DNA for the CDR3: TGTGCCATCAGTTTCCATCCCGCAGAGACCCAGTACTTC.

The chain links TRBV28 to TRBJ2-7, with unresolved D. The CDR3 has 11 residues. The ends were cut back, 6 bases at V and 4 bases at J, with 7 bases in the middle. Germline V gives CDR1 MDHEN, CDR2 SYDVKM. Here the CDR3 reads CASRRWYEQYF. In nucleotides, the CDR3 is TGTGCCAGCAGGAGGTGGTACGAGCAGTACTTC.

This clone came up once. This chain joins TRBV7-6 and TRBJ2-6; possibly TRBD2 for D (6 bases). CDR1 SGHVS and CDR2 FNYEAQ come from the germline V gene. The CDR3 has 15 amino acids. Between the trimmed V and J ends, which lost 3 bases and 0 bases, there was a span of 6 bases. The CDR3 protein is CASSFGGSGANVLTF. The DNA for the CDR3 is TGTGCCAGCAGCTTCGGGGGCTCTGGGGCCAACGTCCTGACTTTC.

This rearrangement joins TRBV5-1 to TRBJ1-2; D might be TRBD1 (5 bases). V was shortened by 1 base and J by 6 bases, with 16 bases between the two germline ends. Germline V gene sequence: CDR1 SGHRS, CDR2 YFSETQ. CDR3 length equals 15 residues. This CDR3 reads CASSLFAGKGDGYTF. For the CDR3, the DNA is TGCGCCAGCAGCTTGTTCGCAGGGAAAGGCGATGGCTACACCTTC.

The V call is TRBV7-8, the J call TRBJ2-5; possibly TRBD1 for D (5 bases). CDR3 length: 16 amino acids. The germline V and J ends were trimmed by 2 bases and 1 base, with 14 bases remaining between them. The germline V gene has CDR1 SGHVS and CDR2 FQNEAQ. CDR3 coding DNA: TGTGCCAGCAGCTTAAGGGGTACTTCCAGCCAAGAGACCCAGTACTTC. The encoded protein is CASSLRGTSSQETQYF. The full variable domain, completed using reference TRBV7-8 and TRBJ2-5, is GAGVSQSPRYKVAKRGQDVALRCDPISGHVSLFWYQQALGQGPEFLTYFQNEAQLDKSGLPSDRFFAERPEGSVSTLKIQRTQQEDSAVYLCASSLRGTSSQETQYFGPGTRLLVL.

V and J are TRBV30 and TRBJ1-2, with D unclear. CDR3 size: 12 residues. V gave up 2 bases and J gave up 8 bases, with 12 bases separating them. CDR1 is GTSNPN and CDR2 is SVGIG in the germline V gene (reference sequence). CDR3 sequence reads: CAWSFGRRGYTF. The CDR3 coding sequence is TGTGCCTGGAGTTTTGGACGCCGGGGCTACACCTTC.

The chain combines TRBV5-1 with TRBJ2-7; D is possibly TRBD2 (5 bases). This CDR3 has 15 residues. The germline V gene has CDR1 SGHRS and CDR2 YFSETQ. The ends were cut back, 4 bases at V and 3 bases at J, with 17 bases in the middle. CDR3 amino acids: CASSHSPGSIYEQYF. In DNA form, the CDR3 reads TGCGCCAGCAGCCACTCACCGGGGTCGATCTACGAGCAGTACTTC.

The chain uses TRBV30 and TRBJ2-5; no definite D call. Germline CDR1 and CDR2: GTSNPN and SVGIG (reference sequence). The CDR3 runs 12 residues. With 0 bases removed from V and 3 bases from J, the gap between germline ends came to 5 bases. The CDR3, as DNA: TGTGCCTGGAGTGTTTCCGAAGAGACCCAGTACTTC. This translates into CAWSVSEETQYF.

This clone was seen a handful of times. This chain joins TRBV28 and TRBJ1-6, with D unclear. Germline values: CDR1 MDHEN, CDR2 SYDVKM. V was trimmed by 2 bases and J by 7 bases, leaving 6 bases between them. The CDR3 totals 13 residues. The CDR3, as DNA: TGTGCCAGCAGTTTAAGAGCAAATTCACCCCTCCACTTT. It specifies CASSLRANSPLHF. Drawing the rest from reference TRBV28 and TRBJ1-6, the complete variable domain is DVKVTQSSRYLVKRTGEKVFLECVQDMDHENMFWYRQDPGLGLRLIYFSYDVKMKEKGDIPEGYSVSREKKERFSLILESASTNQTSMYLCASSLRANSPLHFGNGTRLTVT.

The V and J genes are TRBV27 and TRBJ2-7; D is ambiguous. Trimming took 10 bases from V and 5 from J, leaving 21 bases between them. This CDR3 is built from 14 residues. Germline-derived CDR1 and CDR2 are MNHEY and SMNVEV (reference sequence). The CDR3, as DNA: TGTGCCACCAACGACCTTTCCTTCCAAAACGAGCAGTACTTC. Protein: CATNDLSFQNEQYF.

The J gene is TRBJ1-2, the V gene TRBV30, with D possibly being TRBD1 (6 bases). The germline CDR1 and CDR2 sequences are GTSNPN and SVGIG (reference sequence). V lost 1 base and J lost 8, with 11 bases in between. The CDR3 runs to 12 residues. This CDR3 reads CAWSGTVAGYTF. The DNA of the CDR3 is TGTGCCTGGAGTGGGACAGTTGCGGGCTACACCTTC.

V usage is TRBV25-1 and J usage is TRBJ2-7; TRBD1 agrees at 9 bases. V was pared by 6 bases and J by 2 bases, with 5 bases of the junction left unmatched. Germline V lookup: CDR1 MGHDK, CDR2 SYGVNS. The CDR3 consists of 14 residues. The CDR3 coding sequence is TGTGCCAGCAGGACAACAGGGGGCGCCTACGAGCAGTACTTC. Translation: CASRTTGGAYEQYF.

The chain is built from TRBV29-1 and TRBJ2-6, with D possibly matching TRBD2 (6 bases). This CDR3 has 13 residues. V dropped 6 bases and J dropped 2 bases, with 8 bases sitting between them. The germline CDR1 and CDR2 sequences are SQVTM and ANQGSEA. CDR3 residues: CSVGGTGANVLTF. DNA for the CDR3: TGCAGCGTCGGGGGTACTGGGGCCAACGTCCTGACTTTC.

The CDR3 loop is CASSAAGGSGNTIYF. In DNA, the CDR3 is TGTGCCAGCAGTGCGGCAGGGGGCAGTGGAAACACCATATATTTT. V is TRBV6-1 and J is TRBJ1-3; 8 bases are shared with TRBD1. In germline, CDR1 is MNHNS, CDR2 SASEGT. J lost 3 bases, V lost 4 bases, and 5 bases had no gene match. There are 15 residues in the CDR3.

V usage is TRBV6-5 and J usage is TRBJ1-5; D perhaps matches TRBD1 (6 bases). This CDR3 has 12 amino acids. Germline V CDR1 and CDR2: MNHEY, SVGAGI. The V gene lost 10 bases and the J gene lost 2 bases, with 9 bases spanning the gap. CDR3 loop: CATGVGNQPQHF. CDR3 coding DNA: TGTGCCACAGGGGTAGGCAATCAGCCCCAGCATTTT.

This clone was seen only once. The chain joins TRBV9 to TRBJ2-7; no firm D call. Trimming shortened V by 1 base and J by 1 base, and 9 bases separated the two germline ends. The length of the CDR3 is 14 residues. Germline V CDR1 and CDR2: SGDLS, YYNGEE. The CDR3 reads CASSVNSLSYEQYF. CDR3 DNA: TGTGCCAGCAGCGTAAATAGCCTTTCCTACGAGCAGTACTTC.

CDR3 nucleotide sequence: TGTGCCAGCAGCCTCGGGAGGGGAGCCGGAAACACCATATATTTT. Translation gives CASSLGRGAGNTIYF. The V gene is TRBV7-9, the J gene TRBJ1-3; a weak D match, TRBD1 (5 bases). Trimming took 5 bases from V and 4 from J, leaving 15 bases between them. CDR1 is SEHNR, CDR2 FQNEAQ, per germline (reference sequence). The CDR3 is 15 residues long.

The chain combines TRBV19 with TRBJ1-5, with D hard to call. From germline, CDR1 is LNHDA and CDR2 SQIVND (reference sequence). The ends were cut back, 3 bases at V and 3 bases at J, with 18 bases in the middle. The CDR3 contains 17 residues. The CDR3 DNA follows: TGTGCCAGTAGTATTGGGAACCCTGATGACGTCAATCAGCCCCAGCATTTT. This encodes CASSIGNPDDVNQPQHF.

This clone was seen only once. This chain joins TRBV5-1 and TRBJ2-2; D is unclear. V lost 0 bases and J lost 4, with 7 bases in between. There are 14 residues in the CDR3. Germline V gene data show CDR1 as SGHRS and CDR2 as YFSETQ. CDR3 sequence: CASSLGHSTGELFF. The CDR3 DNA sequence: TGCGCCAGCAGCTTGGGACATTCCACCGGGGAGCTGTTTTTT.

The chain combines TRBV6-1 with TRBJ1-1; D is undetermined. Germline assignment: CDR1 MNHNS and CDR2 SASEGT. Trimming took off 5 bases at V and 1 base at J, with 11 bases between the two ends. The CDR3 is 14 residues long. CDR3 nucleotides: TGTGCCAGCAGTTGGGAAGAGCCGAACACTGAAGCTTTCTTT. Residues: CASSWEEPNTEAFF.

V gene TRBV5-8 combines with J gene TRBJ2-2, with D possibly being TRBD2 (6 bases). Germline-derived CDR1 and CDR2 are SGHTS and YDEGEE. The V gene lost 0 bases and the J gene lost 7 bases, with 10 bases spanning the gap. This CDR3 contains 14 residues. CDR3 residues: CASSLAGGIGELFF. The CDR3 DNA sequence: TGTGCCAGCAGCTTGGCCGGAGGGATCGGGGAGCTGTTTTTT.

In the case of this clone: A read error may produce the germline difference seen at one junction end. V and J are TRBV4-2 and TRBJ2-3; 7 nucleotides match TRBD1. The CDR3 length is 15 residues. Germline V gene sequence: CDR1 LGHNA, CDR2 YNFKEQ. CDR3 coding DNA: TGTGCCAGCAGTCAAGGGGACAGTAGCACAGATACGCAGTATTTT. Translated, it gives CASSQGDSSTDTQYF.

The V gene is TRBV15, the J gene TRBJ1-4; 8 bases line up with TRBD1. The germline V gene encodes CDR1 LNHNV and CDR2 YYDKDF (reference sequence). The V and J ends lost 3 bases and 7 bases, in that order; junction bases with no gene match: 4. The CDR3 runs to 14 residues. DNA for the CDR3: TGTGCCACCAGCAGGGACAGGGCCGCTGAAAAACTGTTTTTT. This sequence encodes CATSRDRAAEKLFF.

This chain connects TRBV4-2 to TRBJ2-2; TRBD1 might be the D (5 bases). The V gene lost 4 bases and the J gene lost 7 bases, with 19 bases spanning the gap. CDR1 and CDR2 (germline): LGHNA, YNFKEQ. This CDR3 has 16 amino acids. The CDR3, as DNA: TGTGCCAGCAGCCGTCAGGCAGGGCGGTTCGACGGGGAGCTGTTTTTT. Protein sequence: CASSRQAGRFDGELFF.

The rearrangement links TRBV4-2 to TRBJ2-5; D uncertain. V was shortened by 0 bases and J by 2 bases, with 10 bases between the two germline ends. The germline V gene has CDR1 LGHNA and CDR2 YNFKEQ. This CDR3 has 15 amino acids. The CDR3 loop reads CASSQEWDTQETQYF. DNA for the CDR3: TGTGCCAGCAGCCAAGAATGGGATACTCAAGAGACCCAGTACTTC.

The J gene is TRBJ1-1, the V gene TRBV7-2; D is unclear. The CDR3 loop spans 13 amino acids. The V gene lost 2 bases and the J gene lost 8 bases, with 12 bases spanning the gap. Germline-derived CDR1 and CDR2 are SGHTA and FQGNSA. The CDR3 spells CASSLFPGPEAFF. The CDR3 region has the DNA TGTGCCAGCAGCTTATTTCCGGGCCCAGAAGCTTTCTTT.

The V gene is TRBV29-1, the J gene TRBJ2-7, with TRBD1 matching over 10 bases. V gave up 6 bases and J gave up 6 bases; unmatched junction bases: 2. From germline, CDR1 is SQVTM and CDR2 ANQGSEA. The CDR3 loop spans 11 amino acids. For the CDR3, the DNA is TGCAGCGTCTGGACAGGGGGCGAGCAGTACTTC. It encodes CSVWTGGEQYF.

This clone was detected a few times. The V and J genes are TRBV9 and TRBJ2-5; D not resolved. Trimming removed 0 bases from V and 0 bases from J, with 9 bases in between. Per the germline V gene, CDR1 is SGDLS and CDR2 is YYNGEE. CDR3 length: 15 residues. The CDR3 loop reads CASSVESLYQETQYF. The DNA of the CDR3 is TGTGCCAGCAGCGTAGAGTCCCTTTACCAAGAGACCCAGTACTTC.

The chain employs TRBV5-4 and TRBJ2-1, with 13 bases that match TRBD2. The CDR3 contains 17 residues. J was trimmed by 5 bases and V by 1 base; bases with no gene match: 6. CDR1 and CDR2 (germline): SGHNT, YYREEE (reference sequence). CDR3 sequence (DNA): TGTGCCAGCAGCTTGACTAGCGGGGGGGCCGGGAACAATGAGCAGTTCTTC. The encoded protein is CASSLTSGGAGNNEQFF.

CDR3 DNA: TGTGCCTGGAGTGTAGGGCAGGGGGGGGATGAAAAACTGTTTTTT. As protein: CAWSVGQGGDEKLFF. The genes are TRBV30 and TRBJ1-4, with TRBD1 identical over 7 bases. V gave up 0 bases and J gave up 6 bases; unmatched junction bases: 7. This CDR3 contains 15 residues. In germline, CDR1 is GTSNPN, CDR2 SVGIG (reference sequence).

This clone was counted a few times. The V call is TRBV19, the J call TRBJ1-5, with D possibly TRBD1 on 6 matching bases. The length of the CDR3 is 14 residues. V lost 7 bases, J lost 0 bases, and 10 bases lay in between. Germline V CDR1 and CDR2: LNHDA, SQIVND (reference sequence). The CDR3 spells CASTQGISNQPQHF. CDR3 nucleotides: TGTGCCAGTACACAGGGAATTAGCAATCAGCCCCAGCATTTT.